This T cell receptor beta chain was profiled in a study of T cell responses to AZD1222 COVID-19 vaccine. General study points: The study found vaccine-associated CD4 TCRs spanning spike, dominant at 160-218 and 743-854.

This table comes from immunoSEQ multiplex PCR, and its TCRdb copy is limited to in-frame clones, with some not included. The sample has 100,000 or so clones, 88% seen once. Concerning this clone: What it recognizes is unknown.

Per germline, CDR1 SGHRS and CDR2 YFSETQ. The CDR3 has 13 residues. V was trimmed by 0 bases and J by 8 bases, leaving 11 bases between them. The sequence was obtained from an adult in good health. The chain recombines TRBV5-1 with TRBJ1-1; the D is unclear. Here the sequenced sample was peripheral blood, taken on day 0 of AZD1222 vaccination. The DNA of the CDR3 is TGCGCCAGCAGCTTGGAACCGGGGATAGAAGCTTTCTTT. Translating it yields CASSLEPGIEAFF. The full variable domain, its missing parts supplied by reference TRBV5-1 and TRBJ1-1, is KAGVTQTPRYLIKTRGQQVTLSCSPISGHRSVSWYQQTPGQGLQFLFEYFSETQRNKGNFPGRFSGRQFSNSRSEMNVSTLELGDSALYLCASSLEPGIEAFFGQGTRLTVV.